This TCR beta chain derives from a study of radiation and T cells in renal cell carcinoma. Study outcomes and limitations: From baseline, blood top tumor clonotypes peaked at 2 weeks post-radiation.

CDR1 is SNHLY and CDR2 is FYNNEI in the germline V gene. Trimming removed 6 bases from V and 8 bases from J, with 11 bases in between. CDR3 length equals 11 residues. TCRdb's copy holds only in-frame clones and misses some; the assay was immunoSEQ multiplex PCR. Of under 200,000 clones listed, 88% were seen once; the top ten hold about 11%. The time point was: blood 4 weeks post-SBRT, at nephrectomy. Treatment given: 15 Gy SBRT to primary tumor, nephrectomy 4 weeks later. Nephrectomy followed 15 Gy stereotactic body radiation by 4 weeks. Radiation-treated patients gave blood at baseline, week 2 and week 4. The tumor was a clear cell renal cell carcinoma. Comment on this clone: The antigen remains unidentified.

The clonotype originates from a woman in her fifties or sixties with renal cell carcinoma. The specimen comprised blood, sampled from a patient whose treatment included radiotherapy and nephrectomy. The V and J genes are TRBV2 and TRBJ2-7; TRBD1 or TRBD2 may be the D gene (5 bases each). The CDR3 DNA follows: TGTGCCAGCAGGGTGGGGGTCAAGCAGTACTTC. Protein: CASRVGVKQYF.